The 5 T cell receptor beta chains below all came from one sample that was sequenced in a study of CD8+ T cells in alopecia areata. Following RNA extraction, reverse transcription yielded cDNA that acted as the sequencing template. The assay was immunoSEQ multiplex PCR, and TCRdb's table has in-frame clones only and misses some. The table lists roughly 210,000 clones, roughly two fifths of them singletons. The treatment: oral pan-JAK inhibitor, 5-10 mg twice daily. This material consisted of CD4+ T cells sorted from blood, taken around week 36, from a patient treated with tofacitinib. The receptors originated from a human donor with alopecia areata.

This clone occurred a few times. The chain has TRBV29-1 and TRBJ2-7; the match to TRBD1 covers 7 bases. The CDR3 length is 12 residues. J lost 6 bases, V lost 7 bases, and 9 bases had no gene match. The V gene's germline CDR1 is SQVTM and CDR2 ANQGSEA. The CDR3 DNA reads TGCAGCGCCTATGACAGGGCTAGCGAGCAGTACTTC. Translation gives CSAYDRASEQYF.

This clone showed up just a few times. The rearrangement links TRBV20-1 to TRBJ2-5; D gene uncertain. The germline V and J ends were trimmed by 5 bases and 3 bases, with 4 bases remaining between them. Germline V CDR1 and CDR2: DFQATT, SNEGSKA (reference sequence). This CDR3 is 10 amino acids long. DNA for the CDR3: TGCAGTGCTTGGAAAGAGACCCAGTACTTC. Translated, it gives CSAWKETQYF.

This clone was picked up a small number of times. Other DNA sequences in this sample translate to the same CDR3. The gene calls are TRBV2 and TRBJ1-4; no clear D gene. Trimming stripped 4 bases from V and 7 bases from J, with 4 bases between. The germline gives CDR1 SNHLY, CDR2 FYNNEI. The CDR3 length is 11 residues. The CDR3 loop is CASSVAEKLFF. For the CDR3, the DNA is TGTGCCAGCAGTGTGGCTGAAAAACTGTTTTTT.

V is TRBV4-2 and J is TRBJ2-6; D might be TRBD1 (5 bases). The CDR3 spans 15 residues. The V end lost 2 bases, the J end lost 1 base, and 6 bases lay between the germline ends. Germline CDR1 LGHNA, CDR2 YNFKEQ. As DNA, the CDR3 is TGTGCCAGCAGCCAACAGGGATCTGGGGCCAACGTCCTGACTTTC. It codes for CASSQQGSGANVLTF.

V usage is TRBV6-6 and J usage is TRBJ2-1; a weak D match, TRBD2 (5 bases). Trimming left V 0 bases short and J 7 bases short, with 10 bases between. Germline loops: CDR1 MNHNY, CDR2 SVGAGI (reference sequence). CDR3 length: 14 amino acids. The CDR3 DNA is TGTGCCAGCAGTTACTCGACGGGAATAAATGAGCAGTTCTTC. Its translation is CASSYSTGINEQFF.